What follows describes a single T cell receptor beta chain. Its matching antigen is unknown. This sample was included in a study of cytomegalovirus exposure and HLA in healthy donors. Unmatched junction bases numbered 10, after V lost 4 bases and J lost 13 bases. The CDR3 is made up of 13 amino acids. The V gene's germline CDR1 is LNHDA and CDR2 SQIVND (reference sequence). Whole-study results and caveats: Rare sequences made up most TCRs, while some public TCRs were found in many donors. Common viral pathogens seemed to be connected with several of the most significant clusters, according to a later analysis. Roughly uniform depth of sequencing across donors was assumed in presence/absence analyses. In a later analysis, an Asian-associated ancestry cluster reportedly showed fewer N-insertions than the 666-donor mean.

PCR amplification relied on 60 Vbeta primers (plus 13 Jbeta primers). TCRdb keeps only in-frame clones here, not all; method: immunoSEQ multiplex PCR. Here the sample spans over 150,000 clones, 75% to 85% being singletons. This sequence was found in a middle-aged woman in good health and CMV-seropositive. This rearrangement joins TRBV19 to TRBJ1-1, with 9 bases aligning to TRBD1. Sequencing was done on a sample of PBMCs. This chain's CDR3 is CASSTPGTGIGFF. CDR3 coding DNA: TGTGCCAGTAGTACTCCGGGGACAGGGATCGGTTTCTTT.